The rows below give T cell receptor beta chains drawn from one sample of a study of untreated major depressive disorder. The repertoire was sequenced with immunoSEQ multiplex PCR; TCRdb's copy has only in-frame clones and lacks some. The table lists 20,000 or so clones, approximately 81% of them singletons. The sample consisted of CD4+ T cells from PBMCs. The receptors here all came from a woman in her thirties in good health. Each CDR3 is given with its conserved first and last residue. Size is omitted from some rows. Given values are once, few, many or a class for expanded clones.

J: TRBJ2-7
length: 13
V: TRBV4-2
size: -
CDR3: CASSKEQGYEQYF

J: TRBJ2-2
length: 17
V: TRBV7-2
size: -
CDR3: CASSPSSRSGSLGELFF

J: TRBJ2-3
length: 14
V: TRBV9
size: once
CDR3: CASSPGPYTDTQYF

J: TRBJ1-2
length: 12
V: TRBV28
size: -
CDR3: CASSLPQDGYTF

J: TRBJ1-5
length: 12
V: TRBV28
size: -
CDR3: CASSPTEQPQHF

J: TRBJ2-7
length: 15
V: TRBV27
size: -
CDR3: CASSSLGTSGYEQYF

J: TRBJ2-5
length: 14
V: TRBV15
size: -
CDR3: CATSRGLAQETQYF

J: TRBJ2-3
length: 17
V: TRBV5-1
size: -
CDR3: CASSLGLAGASPDTQYF

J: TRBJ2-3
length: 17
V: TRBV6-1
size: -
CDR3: CASSGGWDVSSTDTQYF

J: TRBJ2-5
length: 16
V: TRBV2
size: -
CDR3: CASSDTGTRSQETQYF

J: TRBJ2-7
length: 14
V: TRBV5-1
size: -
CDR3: CASSLEGTSYEQYF

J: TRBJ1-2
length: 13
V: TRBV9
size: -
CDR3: CASSRDTNYGYTF

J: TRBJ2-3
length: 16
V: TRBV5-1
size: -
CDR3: CASSVGQPRSTDTQYF

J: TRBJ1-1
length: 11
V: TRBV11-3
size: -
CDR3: CASGVNTEAFF

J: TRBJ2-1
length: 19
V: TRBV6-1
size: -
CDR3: CASSAGLAGGSGTRREQFF

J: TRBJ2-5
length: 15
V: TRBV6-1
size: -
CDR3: CASSFQQDLQETQYF

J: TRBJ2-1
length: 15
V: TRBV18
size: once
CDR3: CASSPAQGARNEQFF